The entry below describes one TCR beta chain. The V gene's germline CDR1 is SGHDN and CDR2 FVKESK. CDR3 size: 15 residues. With V trimmed by 3 bases and J by 6 bases, 8 bases remained unmatched. Per the study methods: Reference gene primer amplification in the assay estimated nucleated cell counts. Sequencing was performed with immunoSEQ multiplex PCR; in TCRdb, only in-frame clones are kept and a portion is missing. V and J calls and clone size follow that table, whereas D and trimming were derived from the DNA. Of roughly 240,000 clones in the sample, approximately 90% were seen once. The data belong to a study of blood T cell repertoires in COVID-19. Study details: Sites across the United States, Italy and Spain contributed samples from acute and convalescent COVID-19.

Donors were grouped by their self-reported clinical history. Individuals in the exposed group had encountered a COVID-19 case within 2 weeks preceding study entry. The chain carries TRBV14 and TRBJ2-1; the match to TRBD1 covers 7 bases. Sequences were obtained from PBMCs or T cells enriched from blood (not recorded which). The origin of this receptor is a man between 45 and 60 years old who had been exposed to COVID-19. For the CDR3, the DNA is TGTGCCAGCAGCCATCCCCGGGACAGAGGCAATGAGCAGTTCTTC. This encodes CASSHPRDRGNEQFF. Full variable domain (missing parts from reference TRBV14 and TRBJ2-1): EAGVTQFPSHSVIEKGQTVTLRCDPISGHDNLYWYRRVMGKEIKFLLHFVKESKQDESGMPNNRFLAERTGGTYSTLKVQPAELEDSGVYFCASSHPRDRGNEQFFGPGTRLTVL.